This TCR beta chain comes out of a study of shared clonotypes between healthy human individuals. At the level of the study: The donor group consisted of a couple of women and a few men, aged 18 to 49.

Deep-level settings were used for running the assay. Some 30,000 T cell genomes, or about 300 ng DNA, went into replicate PCRs of unsorted PBMC. Assay used: immunoSEQ multiplex PCR; TCRdb lists only in-frame clones, some missing. The sample shows more than 400,000 clones, approximately 80% of them seen only once. This clone was seen only a few times. Compared with germline, one end of the junction differs, possibly owing to a read error. There are 14 residues in the CDR3. CDR1 and CDR2 (germline): SGHDN, FVKESK. All donors were Caucasian adults living in Nashville, Tennessee. This sequence was found in a woman between 40 and 50 years old in good health. Some clones in this sample may be carry-over from other donors' samples. The specimen was PBMCs. The chain recombines TRBV14 with TRBJ1-2, with D possibly being TRBD1 (5 bases). The CDR3: CASSQAGQFSRTGF. Written as DNA, the CDR3 is TGTGCCAGCAGCCAAGCAGGGCAGTTCTCCCGGACGGGCTTC.